Sequencing of this T cell receptor beta chain was carried out in a study of identifying expanded T cells in peripheral blood. Whole-study results and caveats: Over two and four weeks, about 15 and 18 clones changed, versus approximately 1.1 between replicates.

Per the germline V gene, CDR1 is SGHAT and CDR2 is FQNNGV. The CDR3 length is 10 residues. Trimming shortened V by 2 bases and J by 10 bases, and 3 bases separated the two germline ends. The protocol was immunoSEQ multiplex PCR, while the TCRdb copy is restricted to in-frame clones and leaves out a portion. The sample contains 75,000 to 95,000 clones, roughly 90% of which appear only once. With regard to this clone: The antigen remains undetermined.

The sequencing sample was made of blood. The genes are TRBV11-2 and TRBJ2-1; D gene unclear. This clonotype was sampled from a person aged 18 to 75 in good health. The CDR3 DNA reads as TGTGCCAGCAGCTTAAACGAGCAGTTCTTC. Translating gives CASSLNEQFF.